This TCR beta chain derives from a study of cytomegalovirus exposure and HLA in healthy donors. Looking at the study overall: A subsequent analysis stated that the 120 or so validation repertoires were run on the same platform as the approximately 700 first-cohort repertoires. General study results and limits: In vitro data verified a few CMV-associated chains as specific for CMV antigens. For most TCR sequences rarity was the rule, although some public TCRs occurred in many donors.

Data came from immunoSEQ multiplex PCR; TCRdb stores just in-frame clones and leaves some out. The profile shows approximately 58,000 clones, 90% to 95% of them singletons. The CDR3 is 14 residues long. V was clipped by 4 bases and J by 5 bases, with 14 bases between them. Germline V gene sequence: CDR1 MGHDK, CDR2 SYGVNS. Worth noting for this clone: What it binds is unknown.

These donors were members of the roughly 130-subject validation cohort, a group separate from the approximately 670-subject first cohort. The sequenced sample consisted of PBMCs. The V gene is TRBV25-1, the J gene TRBJ2-5; TRBD2 might be the D (6 bases). The source of this sequence is a woman younger than 30 in good health and CMV-seropositive. In DNA form, the CDR3 reads TGTGCCAGCAGTGCGGGGAACAGCGGGGAGACCCAGTACTTC. Translated: CASSAGNSGETQYF.